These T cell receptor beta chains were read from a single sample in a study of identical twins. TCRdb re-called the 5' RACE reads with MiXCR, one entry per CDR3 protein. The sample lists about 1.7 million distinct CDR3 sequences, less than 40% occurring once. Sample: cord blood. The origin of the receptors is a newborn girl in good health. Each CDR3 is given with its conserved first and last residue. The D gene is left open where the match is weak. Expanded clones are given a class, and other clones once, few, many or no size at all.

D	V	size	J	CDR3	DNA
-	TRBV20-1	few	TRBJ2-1	CSARDLASNNNEQFF	TGCAGTGCTAGAGATCTGGCATCAAACAACAATGAGCAGTTCTTC
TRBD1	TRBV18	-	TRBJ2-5	CASSPARTGERKTQYF	TGTGCCAGCTCACCGGCTCGGACAGGAGAAAGAAAGACCCAGTACTTC
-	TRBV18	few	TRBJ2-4	CASSPQAKNIQYF	TGTGCCAGCTCACCACAGGCCAAAAACATTCAGTACTTC
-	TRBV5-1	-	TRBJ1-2	CASSLRGPYGYTF	TGTGCCAGCAGTTTACGGGGTCCCTATGGCTACACCTTC
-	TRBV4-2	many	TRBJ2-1	CASSRVPGSSYNEQFF	TGTGCCAGCAGCAGGGTCCCGGGGAGCTCCTACAATGAGCAGTTCTTC
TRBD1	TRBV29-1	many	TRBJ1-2	CSVGDRAPANYGYTF	TGCAGCGTTGGGGACAGGGCCCCCGCTAACTATGGCTACACCTTC
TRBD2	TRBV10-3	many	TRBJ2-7	CAISKREDSYEQYF	TGTGCCATCAGTAAGCGGGAGGACTCCTACGAGCAGTACTTC
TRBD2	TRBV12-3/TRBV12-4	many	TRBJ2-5	CASSLASGVQETQYF	TGTGCCAGCAGTTTGGCTAGCGGGGTTCAAGAGACCCAGTACTTC
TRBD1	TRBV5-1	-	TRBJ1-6	CASSAGTAYNSPLHF	TGCGCCAGCAGCGCCGGGACAGCCTATAATTCACCCCTCCACTTT
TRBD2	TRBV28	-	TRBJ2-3	CASSQGTSGSVADTQYF	TGTGCCAGCAGTCAGGGGACTAGCGGGAGTGTGGCAGATACGCAGTATTTT
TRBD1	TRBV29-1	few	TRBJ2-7	CSGRGQDPYEQYF	TGCAGCGGCCGCGGACAGGATCCCTACGAGCAGTACTTC
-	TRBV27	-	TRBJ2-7	CASSFHGQSYEQYF	TGTGCCAGCAGTTTTCACGGACAGTCCTACGAGCAGTACTTC
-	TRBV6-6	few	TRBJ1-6	CASSYSNGNSPLHF	TGTGCCAGCAGTTACTCGAACGGCAATTCACCCCTCCACTTT
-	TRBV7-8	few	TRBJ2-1	CASSLALAQRASEQFF	TGTGCCAGCAGCTTAGCTCTAGCACAGAGGGCCAGTGAGCAGTTCTTC
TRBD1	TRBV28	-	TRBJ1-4	CASSLLLDGTGRKLFF	TGTGCCAGCAGTTTACTTCTTGACGGGACAGGGAGGAAACTGTTTTTT
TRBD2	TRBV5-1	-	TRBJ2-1	CASSGSSGGAVDEQFF	TGCGCCAGCAGCGGTTCGAGCGGGGGGGCCGTCGATGAGCAGTTCTTC
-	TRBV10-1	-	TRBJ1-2	CASRDTYGYTF	TGCGCCAGCAGGGACACATATGGCTACACCTTC
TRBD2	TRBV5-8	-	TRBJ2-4	CASSLRAGGAAKNIQYF	TGTGCCAGCAGCTTAAGGGCCGGGGGGGCGGCCAAAAACATTCAGTACTTC
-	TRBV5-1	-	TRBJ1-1	CASMGEAFF	TGCGCCAGCATGGGTGAAGCTTTCTTT
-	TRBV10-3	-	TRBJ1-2	CAISELGNNYGYTF	TGTGCCATCAGTGAGTTAGGGAATAACTATGGCTACACCTTC
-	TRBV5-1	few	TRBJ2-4	CASSPDAGIAKNIQYF	TGCGCCAGCAGCCCGGATGCAGGAATAGCCAAAAACATTCAGTACTTC
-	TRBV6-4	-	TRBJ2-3	CASSEGWGPDTQYF	TGTGCCAGCAGTGAGGGGTGGGGGCCAGATACGCAGTATTTT
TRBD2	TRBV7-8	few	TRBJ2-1	CASSSRVAGHNEQFF	TGTGCCAGCAGCTCCAGGGTAGCGGGCCACAATGAGCAGTTCTTC
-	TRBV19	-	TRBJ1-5	CAGSPRPNQPQHF	TGTGCCGGTAGTCCCCGACCTAATCAGCCCCAGCATTTT
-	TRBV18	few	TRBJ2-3	CASSPLVARDTQYF	TGTGCCAGCTCACCATTGGTAGCTCGGGATACGCAGTATTTT
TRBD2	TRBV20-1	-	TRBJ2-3	CSARDLAGGFTDTQYF	TGCAGTGCTAGAGATCTAGCGGGAGGGTTCACAGATACGCAGTATTTT
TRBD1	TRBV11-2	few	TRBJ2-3	CASSPDRPYTDTQYF	TGTGCCAGCAGCCCGGACAGGCCTTACACAGATACGCAGTATTTT
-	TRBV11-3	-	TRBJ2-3	CASSLGTGIGTGDTQYF	TGTGCCAGCAGCTTAGGAACAGGGATCGGCACAGGAGATACGCAGTATTTT
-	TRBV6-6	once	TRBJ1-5	CASSYRVRSQYQPQHF	TGTGCCAGCAGTTACAGGGTGCGCTCGCAGTATCAGCCCCAGCATTTT
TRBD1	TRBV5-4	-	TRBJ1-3	CASSGNRGQSSGNTIYF	TGTGCCAGCAGCGGAAACAGGGGGCAGAGCTCTGGAAACACCATATATTTT
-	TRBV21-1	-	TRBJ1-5	CASSKALAFSPYSGNQPQHF	TGTGCCAGCAGCAAAGCGCTGGCCTTCTCCCCATATTCAGGGAATCAGCCCCAGCATTTT
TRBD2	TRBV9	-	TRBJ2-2	CASSEGLLSYTGELFF	TGTGCCAGCAGCGAGGGACTACTCTCATACACCGGGGAGCTGTTTTTT
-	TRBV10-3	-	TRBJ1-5	CAISENVKQPQHF	TGTGCCATCAGTGAGAATGTGAAGCAGCCCCAGCATTTT
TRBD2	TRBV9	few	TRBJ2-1	CASSGELAGAPNEQFF	TGTGCCAGCAGCGGAGAACTAGCGGGGGCTCCCAATGAGCAGTTCTTC
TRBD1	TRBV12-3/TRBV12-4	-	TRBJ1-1	CASSPGQAAFF	TGTGCCAGCAGTCCGGGACAGGCGGCTTTCTTT
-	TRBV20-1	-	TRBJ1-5	CSARQGPGNQPQHF	TGCAGTGCTCGTCAGGGTCCGGGCAATCAGCCCCAGCATTTT
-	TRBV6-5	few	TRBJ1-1	CASSLTSSGGGKRAFF	TGTGCCAGCAGTCTAACCTCCTCCGGGGGTGGCAAAAGAGCTTTCTTT
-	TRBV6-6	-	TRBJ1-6	CASSYSAGENSPLHF	TGTGCCAGCAGTTACTCGGCAGGGGAGAATTCACCCCTCCACTTT
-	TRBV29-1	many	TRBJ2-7	CSVETVSYEQYF	TGCAGCGTTGAGACAGTTTCCTACGAGCAGTACTTC
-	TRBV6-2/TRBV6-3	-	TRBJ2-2	CASKSRLVAGELFF	TGTGCCAGCAAGTCGCGGCTAGTTGCCGGGGAGCTGTTTTTT
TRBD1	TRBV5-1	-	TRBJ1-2	CASSTWTGDYGYTF	TGCGCCAGCAGCACGTGGACAGGGGACTATGGCTACACCTTC
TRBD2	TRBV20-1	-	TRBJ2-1	CSARRSGGYNEQFF	TGCAGTGCTAGGCGCAGCGGGGGCTACAATGAGCAGTTCTTC
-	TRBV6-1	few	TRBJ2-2	CASSARTANTGELFF	TGTGCCAGCAGTGCGAGGACAGCGAACACCGGGGAGCTGTTTTTT
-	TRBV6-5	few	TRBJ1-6	CASSYYSAASNSPLHF	TGTGCCAGCAGTTACTATTCGGCAGCCTCTAATTCACCCCTCCACTTT
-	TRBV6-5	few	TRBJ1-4	CATLKKQGPTNEKLFF	TGTGCCACACTTAAAAAACAGGGCCCAACTAATGAAAAACTGTTTTTT
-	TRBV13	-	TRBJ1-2	CASGFGDRANYGYTF	TGTGCCAGCGGTTTCGGGGACCGAGCTAACTATGGCTACACCTTC
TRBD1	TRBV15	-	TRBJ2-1	CATSRLGQGGKIGMAETQFF	TGTGCCACCAGCAGACTTGGACAGGGGGGCAAAATCGGGATGGCGGAGACCCAGTTCTTC
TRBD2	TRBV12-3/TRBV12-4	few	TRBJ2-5	CASSLAGDVVETQYF	TGTGCCAGCAGTCTAGCGGGGGATGTCGTAGAGACCCAGTACTTC
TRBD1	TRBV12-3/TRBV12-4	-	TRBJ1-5	CASSFFARRGRQPQHF	TGTGCCAGCAGTTTTTTCGCCCGCAGGGGGCGGCAGCCCCAGCATTTT
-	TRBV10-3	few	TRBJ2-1	CAIGGSYNEQFF	TGTGCCATCGGGGGCTCCTACAATGAGCAGTTCTTC
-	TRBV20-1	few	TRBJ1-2	CSARGRLYGYTF	TGCAGTGCTAGGGGACGGCTTTATGGCTACACCTTC
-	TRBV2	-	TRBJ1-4	CASIQGGGEKLFF	TGTGCCAGCATCCAAGGGGGGGGCGAAAAACTGTTTTTT
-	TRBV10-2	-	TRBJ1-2	CASSDDGRINYGYTF	TGCGCCAGCAGTGATGATGGACGAATTAACTATGGCTACACCTTC
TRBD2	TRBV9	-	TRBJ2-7	CASSVATSGSTRNYNEQYF	TGTGCCAGCAGCGTTGCAACTAGCGGGAGTACCCGGAACTACAATGAGCAGTACTTC
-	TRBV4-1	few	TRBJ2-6	CASSPTRQEGASVLTF	TGCGCCAGCAGCCCCACCCGACAGGAAGGGGCCAGCGTCCTGACTTTC
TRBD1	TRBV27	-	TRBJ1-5	CASSLRDGTGKQPQHF	TGTGCCAGCAGCTTAAGGGACGGGACAGGGAAACAGCCCCAGCATTTT
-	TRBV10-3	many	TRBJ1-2	CAISDYGTPANYGYTF	TGTGCCATCAGTGACTACGGGACTCCGGCTAACTATGGCTACACCTTC
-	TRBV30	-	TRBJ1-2	CAWSLSSNYGYTF	TGTGCCTGGAGTTTAAGCAGCAACTATGGCTACACCTTC